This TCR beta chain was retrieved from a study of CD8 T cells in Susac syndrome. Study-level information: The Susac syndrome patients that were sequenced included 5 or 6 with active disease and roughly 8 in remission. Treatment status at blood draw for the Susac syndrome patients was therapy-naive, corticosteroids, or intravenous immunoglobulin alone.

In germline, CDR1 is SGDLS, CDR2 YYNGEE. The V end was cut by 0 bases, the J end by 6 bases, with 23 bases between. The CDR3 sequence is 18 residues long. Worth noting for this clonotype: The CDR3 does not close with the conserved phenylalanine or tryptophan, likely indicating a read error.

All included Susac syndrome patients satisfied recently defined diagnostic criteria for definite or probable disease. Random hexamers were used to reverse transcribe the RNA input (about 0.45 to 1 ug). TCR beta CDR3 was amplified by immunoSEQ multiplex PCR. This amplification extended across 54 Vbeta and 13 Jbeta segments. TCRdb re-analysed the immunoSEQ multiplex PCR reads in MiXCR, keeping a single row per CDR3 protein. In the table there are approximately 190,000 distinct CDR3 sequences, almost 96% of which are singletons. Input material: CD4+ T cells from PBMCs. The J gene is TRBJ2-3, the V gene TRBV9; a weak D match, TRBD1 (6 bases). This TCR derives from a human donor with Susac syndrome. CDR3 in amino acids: CASSVDSPGWGRSDTQYI. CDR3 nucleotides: TGTGCCAGCAGCGTAGATTCCCCGGGGTGGGGGCGTTCTGATACGCAGTATATT.